Detailed here is one T cell receptor (beta chain). Its antigen remains unidentified. The sample comes from a study of identical twins. The study's findings and limits: Carriage of fewer insertions was seen in abundant cord blood beta clonotypes, whereas memory repertoires showed none.

TCRdb recomputed calls from the 5' RACE reads with MiXCR, one row per CDR3 protein. The profile shows approximately 700,000 distinct CDR3 sequences, about 18% of them singletons. This CDR3 comprises 13 residues. This sample also appeared in a second study, on T cells expressing NK-cell markers. That report notes: It was from sorted CD3+CD56+NKG2C+, CD3+CD56+NKG2C- and CD3+CD56-NKG2C+ T cells that TCR beta repertoires came. In roughly 6 donors, dominant CD3+CD56+NKG2C+ clones formed 1.0-7.0% of CD8+ cells. HCMV specificity of the expanded NKG2C+ T cell clones was not established.

Sequencing was performed on PBMCs. The TCR originated in a woman younger than 35 in good health. V and J are TRBV12-2 and TRBJ2-1. TRBV12-2 is given as a pseudogene. This chain's CDR3 is CASRPRSYNEQFF. The DNA for the CDR3 is TGTGCAAGTCGCCCACGGTCCTACAATGAGCAGTTCTTC.